This T cell receptor (beta chain) was sequenced for a study of blood T cell repertoires in COVID-19. Study details: Samples came from the United States, Italy and Spain, spanning acute and convalescent COVID-19. Nucleic acid was either cDNA or gDNA, and it came from T cells, B-cell-depleted T cells, or PBMCs.

Methods used by the authors: It was from reference gene primer amplification that nucleated cell counts were estimated. The table came from immunoSEQ multiplex PCR; TCRdb's copy has only in-frame clones and leaves some out. V and J calls plus clone size are reproduced from that table; the DNA served to infer D and trimming. The table includes approximately 290,000 clones, about 85% detected once. Seattle participants joined during active infection and were tracked over time. Germline CDR1 MNHEY, CDR2 SMNVEV (reference sequence). The CDR3 is made up of 14 amino acids. Trimming cost V 8 bases and J 3 bases, with 16 bases left between them.

V gene TRBV27 combines with J gene TRBJ1-2; no clear D gene. The receptor comes from a human donor with COVID-19, enrolled during active disease. The donor label of this sample is uncertain. The material sequenced was peripheral blood. The CDR3 sequence: CASRSVAFDYGYTF. In DNA form, the CDR3 reads TGTGCCAGCCGTTCTGTAGCTTTTGACTATGGCTACACCTTC.